This passage covers 27 T cell receptor beta chains from one sample sequenced in a study of breast tumors, draining lymph nodes, adjacent tissues. The lymph nodes were axillary draining lymph nodes from breast cancer patients. TCRdb re-analysed the multiplex PCR reads in MiXCR, keeping a single row per CDR3 protein. The sample yields 160,000 or so distinct CDR3 sequences, roughly a third seen once. What was sequenced was axillary lymph node tissue. The receptors derive from a female donor with breast cancer. Some clones in this sample may be carry-over from other donors' samples.

V usage is TRBV2 and J usage is TRBJ2-3; D may be TRBD1 (5 bases). Germline lookup yields CDR1 SNHLY and CDR2 FYNNEI. V dropped 7 bases and J dropped 1 base, with 9 bases sitting between them. The CDR3 is made up of 13 amino acids. CDR3 region: CASNGHRTDTQYF. CDR3 sequence (DNA): TGTGCCAGCAACGGACATCGCACAGATACGCAGTATTTT.

In its sample, this clonotype was seen many times. The J gene is TRBJ1-5, the V gene TRBV11-2, with TRBD1 as a possible D gene (6 bases). The CDR3 totals 16 residues. V was clipped by 1 base and J by 4 bases, with 14 bases between them. Germline CDR1 SGHAT, CDR2 FQNNGV. CDR3 DNA: TGTGCCAGCAGCTTAGTAGAAGGGGGTCGAAATCAGCCCCAGCATTTT. Translating it yields CASSLVEGGRNQPQHF.

This clonotype was recorded at least ten times. The chain uses TRBV5-1 and TRBJ2-2; D not resolved. The V end lost 0 bases, the J end lost 5 bases, and 11 bases lay between the germline ends. Germline assignment: CDR1 SGHRS and CDR2 YFSETQ. CDR3 length: 15 residues. CDR3 nucleotide sequence: TGCGCCAGCAGCTTGGAACGGGCCAGGACCGGGGAGCTGTTTTTT. Protein sequence: CASSLERARTGELFF.

At least ten counts were recorded for this clonotype. The chain links TRBV7-3 to TRBJ2-2, with 10 bases identical to TRBD2. Germline trimming cut 2 bases from V and 5 bases from J; bases unmatched to any gene: 5. The CDR3 loop spans 16 amino acids. Germline CDR1 and CDR2: SGHTA and FQGTGA. CDR3: CASSLLAGEYTGELFF. The CDR3 DNA follows: TGTGCCAGCAGCTTACTAGCGGGGGAGTATACCGGGGAGCTGTTTTTT.

There are many counts of this clonotype. The chain couples TRBV5-8 to TRBJ1-2, with D possibly TRBD1 on 5 matching bases. This CDR3 spans 16 amino acids. Germline lookup yields CDR1 SGHTS and CDR2 YDEGEE. Trimming shortened V by 4 bases and J by 2 bases, and 18 bases separated the two germline ends. The CDR3 DNA is TGTGCCAGCAGCCCTACCCTAGACAGAGTAAACTATGGCTACACCTTC. Its protein product is CASSPTLDRVNYGYTF.

This clonotype came up many times. This sequence joins TRBV6-2 or TRBV6-3 and TRBJ2-7; no firm D call. Germline CDR1 reads MNHEY; CDR2 reads SVGEGT. V lost 6 bases, J lost 3 bases, and 3 bases lay in between. This CDR3 has 10 amino acids. CDR3 sequence reads: CASRGYEQYF. The CDR3 DNA reads as TGTGCCAGCAGGGGCTACGAGCAGTACTTC.

The rearrangement joins TRBV19 to TRBJ2-4, with D tentatively TRBD2 (6 bases). CDR1 and CDR2 (germline): LNHDA, SQIVND (reference sequence). V gave up 0 bases and J gave up 0 bases, with 15 bases separating them. The CDR3 has 18 amino acids. This CDR3 is CASSIDRGGDLAKNIQYF. The CDR3 coding sequence is TGTGCCAGTAGTATAGATCGAGGCGGGGATTTAGCCAAAAACATTCAGTACTTC.

The chain is built from TRBV20-1 and TRBJ2-7; tentatively, D is TRBD1 (6 bases). Germline V gene data show CDR1 as DFQATT and CDR2 as SNEGSKA (reference sequence). The CDR3 sequence is 13 residues long. CDR3 protein: CSTLLDRSYEQYF. The CDR3 DNA sequence: TGCAGCACCCTCTTAGACAGGTCCTACGAGCAGTACTTC.

This clonotype has at least ten counts. V and J are TRBV3-1 and TRBJ2-3, with D tentatively TRBD1 or TRBD2 (5 bases each). Germline CDR1 reads LGHDT; CDR2 reads YNNKEL (reference sequence). This CDR3 has 17 amino acids. Trimming removed 3 bases from V and 1 base from J, with 17 bases in between. The CDR3 here is CASSHQTLVGGTDTQYF. CDR3 coding DNA: TGTGCCAGCAGCCACCAAACGTTGGTGGGGGGCACAGATACGCAGTATTTT.

This clonotype was counted ten times or more. The chain recombines TRBV27 with TRBJ2-7; TRBD2 aligns across 7 bases. With V trimmed by 4 bases and J by 5 bases, 8 bases remained unmatched. This CDR3 has 14 residues. CDR1 is MNHEY, CDR2 SMNVEV, per germline (reference sequence). CDR3 protein: CASSSGTNVDEQYF. The CDR3, as DNA: TGTGCCAGCAGTTCCGGGACTAACGTTGACGAGCAGTACTTC.

This clonotype has ten or more counts. Given a much more abundant clone one base away, this may be a read error. J is TRBJ1-2 and V is TRBV12-3 or TRBV12-4; no firm D call. The CDR3 is 14 residues long. V gave up 3 bases and J gave up 4 bases, with 12 bases separating them. CDR3 nucleotides: TGTGCCAGCAGTTTCCTGGCTATAAGCTATGGCTACACCTTC. It encodes CASSFLAISYGYTF.

A remark on this clonotype: One end of the junction varies from germline; a read error may be responsible. The chain employs TRBV6-2 or TRBV6-3 and TRBJ2-1, with 13 bases aligning to TRBD2. This CDR3 is 15 amino acids long. The germline gives CDR1 MNHEY, CDR2 SVGEGT. This CDR3 reads CASSPGTSGVKERFF. In DNA form, the CDR3 reads TGTGCCAGCAGTCCCGGGACTAGCGGGGTAAAGGAGCGGTTCTTC.

J is TRBJ2-3 and V is TRBV7-9; TRBD1 matches at 7 bases. The DNA end favors TRBJ1-5, so the J call may be wrong. The germline CDR1 and CDR2 sequences are SEHNR and FQNEAQ (reference sequence). This CDR3 region has 15 residues. Here the CDR3 DNA reads TGTGCCAGCAGTCTAAGGGGACAGTTCGCAGATACGCAGCATTTT. The encoded protein is CASSLRGQFADTQHF.

The chain uses TRBV11-1 and TRBJ2-7, with D possibly TRBD2 on 6 matching bases. Trimming removed 5 bases from V and 2 bases from J, with 13 bases in between. This CDR3 is 14 amino acids long. Per the germline V gene, CDR1 is SGHAT and CDR2 is FQDESV (reference sequence). DNA for the CDR3: TGTGCCAGCAGCGTTAGCGGAGTCACCTACGAGCAGTACTTC. The encoded protein is CASSVSGVTYEQYF.

As to this clonotype: One end of the junction varies from germline; a read error may be responsible. The chain has TRBV4-1 and TRBJ2-5; D is undetermined. This CDR3 contains 14 residues. Germline V gene lookup returns CDR1 MGHRA and CDR2 YSYEKL. As DNA, the CDR3 is TGCGCCAGCAGCCTGACCCCAAACAGAGAGGCCCAGTACTTC. Protein: CASSLTPNREAQYF.

The chain links TRBV9 to TRBJ2-6; D unresolved. CDR1 SGDLS and CDR2 YYNGEE come from the germline V gene. The CDR3 loop spans 18 amino acids. Trimming cost V 4 bases and J 0 bases, with 17 bases left between them. CDR3 loop: CASSSLGQAVSGANVLTF. The CDR3 DNA reads TGTGCCAGCAGCTCATTAGGGCAGGCGGTCTCTGGGGCCAACGTCCTGACTTTC.

This clonotype was seen many times. The junction and the germline gene differ at one end; a read error may be behind it. V usage is TRBV19 and J usage is TRBJ2-3; 9 nucleotides align to TRBD2. CDR3 length: 16 amino acids. CDR1 is LNHDA, CDR2 SQIVND, per germline (reference sequence). CDR3 protein: CASSIRGSGSTGTQYF. The CDR3 bases are TGTGCCAGTAGTATAAGGGGTAGCGGGAGCACAGGTACGCAGTATTTT. Using reference TRBV19 and TRBJ2-3 for the parts outside the CDR3, the full variable domain is DGGITQSPKYLFRKEGQNVTLSCEQNLNHDAMYWYRQDPGQGLRLIYYSQIVNDFQKGDIAEGYSVSREKKESFPLTVTSAQKNPTAFYLCASSIRGSGSTGTQYFGPGTRLTVL.

This clonotype has at least ten counts. This sequence joins TRBV28 and TRBJ1-3, with TRBD1 matching over 8 bases. J gave up 2 bases and V 7 bases, and 4 bases lay outside the gene matches. The germline V gene encodes CDR1 MDHEN and CDR2 SYDVKM. This CDR3 comprises 14 residues. CDR3 nucleotides: TGTGCCAGCACCCTGGACAGGGCTGGAAACACCATATATTTT. Its translation is CASTLDRAGNTIYF.

This clonotype was counted ten times or more. The chain joins TRBV18 to TRBJ2-3; D may be TRBD2 (5 bases). The CDR3 covers 18 residues. Trimming cost V 6 bases and J 1 base, with 23 bases left between them. From germline, CDR1 is KGHSH and CDR2 LQKENI. The CDR3 sequence: CASSQSARRVTGTDTQYF. The CDR3, as DNA: TGTGCCAGCTCGCAATCAGCGAGGCGGGTGACTGGCACAGATACGCAGTATTTT.

This sequence joins TRBV9 and TRBJ2-6; a weak D match, TRBD2 (6 bases). The germline gives CDR1 SGDLS, CDR2 YYNGEE. The CDR3 loop spans 14 amino acids. The germline V and J ends were trimmed by 3 bases and 4 bases, with 8 bases remaining between them. Written as DNA, the CDR3 is TGTGCCAGCAGCGCTCTAGCGGGGGCCAACGTCCTGACTTTC. Protein sequence: CASSALAGANVLTF.

This clonotype was detected many times. The J gene is TRBJ2-2, the V gene TRBV27; TRBD2 matches 7 bases. Trimming removed 5 bases from V and 6 bases from J; junction bases left unmatched: 3. There are 13 residues in the CDR3. Germline loops: CDR1 MNHEY, CDR2 SMNVEV (reference sequence). The CDR3 DNA sequence: TGTGCCAGCAGTCCCGGGGGGTCCGGGGAGCTGTTTTTT. Amino acid sequence: CASSPGGSGELFF.

This clonotype appeared many times. The junction and the germline gene differ at one end; a read error may be behind it. The J gene is TRBJ2-5, the V gene TRBV20-1; 12 bases align to TRBD2. Germline V gene data show CDR1 as DFQATT and CDR2 as SNEGSKA (reference sequence). The CDR3 has 14 residues. The chain's CDR3 is CSVRASGRAVTQYF. The CDR3 bases are TGCAGTGTTAGAGCTAGCGGGAGGGCTGTGACCCAGTACTTC.

This clonotype was counted only a few times. J is TRBJ2-7 and V is TRBV14; TRBD1 aligns across 9 bases. Trimming cost V 4 bases and J 3 bases; bases outside gene matches: 10. The CDR3 sequence is 16 residues long. Germline CDR1 reads SGHDN; CDR2 reads FVKESK. As DNA, the CDR3 is TGTGCCAGCAGCCGAGGACAGGGGTGGAGGGGCTACGAGCAGTACTTC. Translation: CASSRGQGWRGYEQYF.

This clonotype was seen once. The chain couples TRBV20-1 to TRBJ2-1; 11 positions agree with TRBD2. Trimming cost V 6 bases and J 2 bases; bases outside gene matches: 6. The CDR3 runs to 15 residues. CDR1 DFQATT and CDR2 SNEGSKA come from the germline V gene (reference sequence). The CDR3 spells CSAGALAGAYNEQFF. In DNA form, the CDR3 reads TGCAGTGCCGGGGCACTAGCGGGGGCCTACAATGAGCAGTTCTTC.

In this sample, this clonotype turned up a few times. It may be a read error: a sequence one base away is much more abundant. CDR3 DNA sequence: TGTGCCAGCGGGAGTGGACAGGGTGGGGAGCTGTTTTTT. Residues: CASGSGQGGELFF. This chain joins TRBV9 and TRBJ2-2, with 8 bases lining up with TRBD1. The CDR3 is 13 residues long. Trimming cost V 7 bases and J 8 bases; bases outside gene matches: 7. Germline loops: CDR1 SGDLS, CDR2 YYNGEE.

This clonotype was counted only a few times. This could be a read error, since a much larger clone is one nucleotide away. CDR3 loop: CASRTGLIDNEQSF. The CDR3 DNA is TGTGCCAGCAGAACGGGACTAATCGACAATGAGCAGTCCTTC. The rearrangement uses TRBV9 and TRBJ2-1, with 7 positions matching TRBD2. CDR3 size: 14 residues. Germline assignment: CDR1 SGDLS and CDR2 YYNGEE.

The table lists this clonotype with many counts. The rearrangement links TRBV4-1 to TRBJ2-3; 7 bases fit TRBD2. From germline, CDR1 is MGHRA and CDR2 YSYEKL. This CDR3 has 16 amino acids. The ends lost 4 bases at V and 3 bases at J; junction bases unmatched: 10. Here the CDR3 reads CASSREGGGGTDTQYF. CDR3 DNA sequence: TGCGCCAGCAGCCGAGAGGGCGGGGGTGGGACAGATACGCAGTATTTT.